Detailed here is one T cell receptor beta chain. The antigen remains unidentified. Clones were read by immunoSEQ multiplex PCR, and TCRdb kept only the in-frame ones, dropping some. The profile shows around 36,000 clones, roughly 80% of them singletons. The entry originates in a study of T cells in localized non-small cell lung cancer. The CDR3 extends over 14 amino acids. Germline V gene sequence: CDR1 SGHDN, CDR2 FVKESK. Deletions cut 1 base from V and 6 bases from J, with 9 bases between. Whole-study findings and limits: Greater T cell density in blood accompanied longer overall survival. Uninvolved nearby lung showed the greatest T cell clonality, exceeding that found in tumor. Sequencing was restricted to one tumor region; therefore, heterogeneity remains possible.

The specimen was PBMCs, collected before any cancer treatment. The chain carries TRBV14 and TRBJ1-4; no firm D call. The sequence came from a woman aged 35-70 years with stage II squamous cell lung carcinoma. Here the CDR3 DNA reads TGTGCCAGCAGCCAAGTAGGGTTAGATGAAAAACTGTTTTTT. This codes for CASSQVGLDEKLFF.